This T cell receptor (beta chain) was sequenced during a study of T cells in Graves' hyperthyroidism and ophthalmopathy. The cohort's ophthalmopathy patients, a group with duration under 3 months, had a Clinical Activity Score of at least 3 and a NOSPECS grade of at least 4. Diagnoses rested on clinical symptoms, serum thyroxine and TRAb, thyroid ultrasound and orbital computed tomography. This clonotype was detected ten times or more. The investigators amplified TCR beta CDR3 regions from RNA transcripts. The primer set for the first-round RT-PCR of the TCR CDR3 was HTBI. One entry per CDR3 protein, called by TCRdb with MiXCR from the multiplex PCR reads. The sample lists roughly 350,000 distinct CDR3 sequences, about 14% seen once, with around 20% in the top ten. The sequenced sample was blood. The receptor comes from a woman in her 30s with Graves' ophthalmopathy.

Here the CDR3 reads CASSQELARGTDTQYF. CDR3 bases: TGTGCCAGCAGCCAAGAGCTAGCGAGGGGCACAGATACGCAGTATTTT. V is TRBV3-1 and J is TRBJ2-3; D perhaps matches TRBD2 (6 bases). This CDR3 has 16 residues. Germline-derived CDR1 and CDR2 are LGHDT and YNNKEL (reference sequence). Trimming took 0 bases from V and 1 from J, leaving 11 bases between them.